Below, one T cell receptor (beta chain) is given with its context. The data stem from a study of T cell responses to AZD1222 COVID-19 vaccine. Trimming removed 1 base from V and 1 base from J, with 11 bases in between. The CDR3 contains 16 residues. The germline V gene encodes CDR1 LNHNV and CDR2 YYDKDF (reference sequence). Profiled with immunoSEQ multiplex PCR; TCRdb holds only in-frame clones, not every one. The sample includes 50,000 to 60,000 clones, approximately 80% of them seen just once. The sequence was obtained from an adult who received the AZD1222 COVID-19 vaccine. Sequenced material: peripheral blood, taken 28 days after the second AZD1222 dose. The gene calls are TRBV15 and TRBJ1-5; weak D call: TRBD1 (5 bases). As DNA, the CDR3 is TGTGCCACCAGCAGAGGAAGCGGGGCGAGCAATCAGCCCCAGCATTTT. Amino acids: CATSRGSGASNQPQHF.